The clone carrying this T cell receptor beta chain was seen a few times. What it recognizes is unknown. This specimen belongs to a study of T-cell reconstitution after alpha-beta-depleted transplantation in children. This sample's TCRbeta library carried unique molecular identifier barcodes. TCRdb called the PCR reads again in MiXCR, with one record for every CDR3 protein. The table shows some 95,000 distinct CDR3 sequences, with around a quarter occurring only once. The CDR3 covers 18 residues. Trimming at V came to 0 bases and at J to 6 bases, leaving 13 bases not matched to a gene. Germline CDR1 is LGHDT and CDR2 is YNNKEL (reference sequence). Study-wide findings and caveats: At one year after transplant, newly produced T cells mostly accounted for T-cell counts and diversity. Some patients' high day-60 TCRbeta diversity was traced to surviving recipient T cells and thymic progenitors. Reportedly, roughly two months post-transplant, alpha-beta T cells arose from several hundred expanded graft clones.

This specimen consisted of PBMCs, obtained before TCRalphabeta/CD19-depleted stem cell transplant. The chain couples TRBV3-1 to TRBJ2-3; 9 bases agree with TRBD2. This receptor was identified in a boy between 2 and 15 years old with acute lymphoblastic leukemia, due to receive a stem cell transplant. DNA for the CDR3: TGTGCCAGCAGCCAAGATCTGCGACTAGCGGAGGGGCCGGATACGCAGTATTTT. Its protein product is CASSQDLRLAEGPDTQYF.